This section outlines one T cell receptor (beta chain) sequence together with its context. The specificity of this receptor is unknown. No quality values exist for individual bases; no much larger clone is one base distant. These data belong to a study of blood T cell repertoires in COVID-19 (dated by TCRdb to 2020 to 2021). For context, the study as a whole: Samples covering the acute and convalescent phases of COVID-19 were provided by collaborators in the United States, Italy and Spain. The prospective study material was composed of cDNA or gDNA derived from T cells, B-cell-depleted T cells, or PBMCs. Deeply sampled blood TCRbeta repertoires from subjects exposed to, actively infected with, or recovered from COVID-19 were included in the dataset. The repertoires were released in a freely available public database intended as a resource for research on the immune response to SARS-CoV-2. Samples were obtained from the ongoing ImmuneRACE study (first 160 participants) and from some 1,200 subjects provided by 6 global collaborators. Nearly every sample came with metadata listing a de-identified subject ID, COVID-19 status, age in years and sex. Where HLA class I and class II types were available, the types were taken from metadata supplied by the sample provider, not from assay-based typing. General study outcomes and caveats: Clinical and demographic metadata were provided uncurated, with the amount varying by source and participant.

TCRbeta CDR3 regions were amplified from genomic DNA by means of the immunoSEQ Assay, a bias-controlled multiplex PCR. Processing in the source paper ran as follows. Within the assay, amplification of reference gene primers was used to estimate how many nucleated cells each sample contained. Sequence reads were collapsed and filtered to measure the absolute abundance of every unique TCRbeta CDR3 rearrangement. For each sample, productive Simpson clonality was calculated as the square root of Simpson's diversity index over productive rearrangements. TCRdb obtained this table from immuneACCESS and retained in-frame rearrangements with V and J assigned. These tables miss some clones; where compared with another copy, unresolved V genes account for less than half of the shortfall, and the remainder is unexplained. V and J calls and clone size are given by that table; D and trimming were obtained from the DNA. The sample data list about 140,000 clones, and around 80% of these were observed just once. Together, the top ten hold roughly 4.2% of the sample.

The collaborating institutions used their own protocols to collect whole blood in K2EDTA tubes. For TCRbeta analysis, collaborators shipped samples as frozen whole blood, isolated PBMCs, or DNA extracted from either of those sample types. The CDR3 starts with the cysteine, ends with the phenylalanine, and has 16 residues. CDR3 DNA only is kept here, 48 bases in frame from base 1. Trimming takes 2 bases off V and 5 bases off J; junction bases not matched to a gene: 8. Sample: peripheral blood. This receptor chain uses TRBV23-1 and TRBJ2-1, and TRBD1 aligns with 8 junction nucleotides. TRBV23-1 carries the ORF label, with uncertain function. The receptor's source is a man aged 55 to 69 with acute or convalescent COVID-19. The CDR3 here reads CASSQKRQGHHNEQFF. In nucleotide form, the sequence is TGCGCCAGCAGTCAAAAGAGACAGGGGCACCACAATGAGCAGTTCTTC.